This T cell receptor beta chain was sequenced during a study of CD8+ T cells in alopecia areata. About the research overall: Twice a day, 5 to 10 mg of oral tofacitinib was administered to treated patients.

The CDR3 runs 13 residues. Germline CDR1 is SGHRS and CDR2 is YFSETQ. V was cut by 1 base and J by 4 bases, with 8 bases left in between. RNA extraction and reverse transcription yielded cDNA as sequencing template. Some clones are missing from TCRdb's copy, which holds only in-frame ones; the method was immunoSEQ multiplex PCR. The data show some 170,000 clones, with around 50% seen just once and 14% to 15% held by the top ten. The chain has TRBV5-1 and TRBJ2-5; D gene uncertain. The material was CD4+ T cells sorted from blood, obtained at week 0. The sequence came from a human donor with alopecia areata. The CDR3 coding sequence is TGCGCCAGCAGCTTGAACAGTTTAGAGACCCAGTACTTC. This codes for CASSLNSLETQYF. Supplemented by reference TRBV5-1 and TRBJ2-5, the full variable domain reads KAGVTQTPRYLIKTRGQQVTLSCSPISGHRSVSWYQQTPGQGLQFLFEYFSETQRNKGNFPGRFSGRQFSNSRSEMNVSTLELGDSALYLCASSLNSLETQYFGPGTRLLVL.